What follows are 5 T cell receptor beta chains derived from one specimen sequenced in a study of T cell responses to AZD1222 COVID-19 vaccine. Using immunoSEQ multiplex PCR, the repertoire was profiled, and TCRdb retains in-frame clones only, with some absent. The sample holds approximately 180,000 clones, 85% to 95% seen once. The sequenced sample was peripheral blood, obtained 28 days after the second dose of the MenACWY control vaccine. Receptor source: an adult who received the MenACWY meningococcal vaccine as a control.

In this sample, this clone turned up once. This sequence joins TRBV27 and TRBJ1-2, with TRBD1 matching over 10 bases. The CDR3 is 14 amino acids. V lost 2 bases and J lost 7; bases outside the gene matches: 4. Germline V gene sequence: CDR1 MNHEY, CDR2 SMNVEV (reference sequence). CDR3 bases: TGTGCCAGCAGTTTAAAGGGACAGGGGAGTGGCTACACCTTC. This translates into CASSLKGQGSGYTF.

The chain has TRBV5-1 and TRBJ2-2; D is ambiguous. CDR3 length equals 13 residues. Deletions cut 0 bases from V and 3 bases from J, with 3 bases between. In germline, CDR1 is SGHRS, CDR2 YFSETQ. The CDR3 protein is CASSLGDTGELFF. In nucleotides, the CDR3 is TGCGCCAGCAGCTTGGGGGACACCGGGGAGCTGTTTTTT. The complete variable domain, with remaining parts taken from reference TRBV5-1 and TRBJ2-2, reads KAGVTQTPRYLIKTRGQQVTLSCSPISGHRSVSWYQQTPGQGLQFLFEYFSETQRNKGNFPGRFSGRQFSNSRSEMNVSTLELGDSALYLCASSLGDTGELFFGEGSRLTVL.

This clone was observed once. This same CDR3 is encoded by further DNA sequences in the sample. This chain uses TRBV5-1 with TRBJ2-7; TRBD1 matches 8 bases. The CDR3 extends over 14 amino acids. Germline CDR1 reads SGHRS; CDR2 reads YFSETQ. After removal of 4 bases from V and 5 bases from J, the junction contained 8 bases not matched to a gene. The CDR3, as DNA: TGCGCCAGCAGCCTAGGACAGGGCCTCAACGAGCAGTACTTC. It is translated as CASSLGQGLNEQYF.

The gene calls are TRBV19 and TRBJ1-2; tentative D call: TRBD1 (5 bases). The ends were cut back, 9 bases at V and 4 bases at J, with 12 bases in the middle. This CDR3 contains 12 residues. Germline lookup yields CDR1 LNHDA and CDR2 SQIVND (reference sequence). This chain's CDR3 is CASGTPGYGYTF. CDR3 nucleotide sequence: TGTGCCAGCGGGACCCCGGGCTATGGCTACACCTTC.

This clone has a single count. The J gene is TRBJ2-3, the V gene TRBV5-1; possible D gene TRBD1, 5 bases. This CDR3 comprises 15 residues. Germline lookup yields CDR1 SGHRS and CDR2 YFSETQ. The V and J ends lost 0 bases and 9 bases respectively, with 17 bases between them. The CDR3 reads CASSLALGHPGTQYF. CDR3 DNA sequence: TGCGCCAGCAGCTTGGCATTAGGACACCCAGGGACGCAGTATTTT. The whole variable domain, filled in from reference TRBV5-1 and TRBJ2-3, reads KAGVTQTPRYLIKTRGQQVTLSCSPISGHRSVSWYQQTPGQGLQFLFEYFSETQRNKGNFPGRFSGRQFSNSRSEMNVSTLELGDSALYLCASSLALGHPGTQYFGPGTRLTVL.